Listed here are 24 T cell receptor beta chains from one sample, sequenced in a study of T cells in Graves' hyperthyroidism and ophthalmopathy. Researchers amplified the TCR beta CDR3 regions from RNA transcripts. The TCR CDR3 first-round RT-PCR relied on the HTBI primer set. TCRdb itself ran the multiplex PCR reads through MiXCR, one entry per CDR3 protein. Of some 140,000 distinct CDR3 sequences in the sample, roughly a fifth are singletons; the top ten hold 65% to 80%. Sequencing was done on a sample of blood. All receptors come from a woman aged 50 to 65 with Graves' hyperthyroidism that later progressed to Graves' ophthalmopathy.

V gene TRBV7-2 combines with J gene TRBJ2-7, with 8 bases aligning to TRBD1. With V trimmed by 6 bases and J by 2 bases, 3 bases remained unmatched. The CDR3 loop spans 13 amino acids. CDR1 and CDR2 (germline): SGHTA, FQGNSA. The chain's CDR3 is CASSGQGTYEQYF. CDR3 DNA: TGTGCCAGCAGTGGACAGGGAACCTACGAGCAGTACTTC.

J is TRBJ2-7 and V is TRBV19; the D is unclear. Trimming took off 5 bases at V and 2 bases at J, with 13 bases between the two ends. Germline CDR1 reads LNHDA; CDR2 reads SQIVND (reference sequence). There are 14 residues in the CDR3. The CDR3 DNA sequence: TGTGCCAGTAGTCTCCAGACACGCACCTACGAGCAGTACTTC. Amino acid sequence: CASSLQTRTYEQYF.

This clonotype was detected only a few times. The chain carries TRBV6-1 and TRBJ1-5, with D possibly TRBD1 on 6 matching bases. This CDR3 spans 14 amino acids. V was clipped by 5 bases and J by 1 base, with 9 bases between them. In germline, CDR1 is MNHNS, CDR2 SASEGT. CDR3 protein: CASSKDSSNQPQHF. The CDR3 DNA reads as TGTGCCAGCAGTAAGGACAGCAGCAATCAGCCCCAGCATTTT.

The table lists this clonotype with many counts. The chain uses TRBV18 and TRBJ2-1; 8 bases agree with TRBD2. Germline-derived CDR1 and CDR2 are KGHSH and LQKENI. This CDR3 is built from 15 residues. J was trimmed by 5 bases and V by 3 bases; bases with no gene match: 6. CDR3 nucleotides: TGTGCCAGCTCACCTAGCGGGGTTTTAAACAATGAGCAGTTCTTC. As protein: CASSPSGVLNNEQFF. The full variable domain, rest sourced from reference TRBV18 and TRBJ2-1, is NAGVMQNPRHLVRRRGQEARLRCSPMKGHSHVYWYRQLPEEGLKFMVYLQKENIIDESGMPKERFSAEFPKEGPSILRIQQVVRGDSAAYFCASSPSGVLNNEQFFGPGTRLTVL.

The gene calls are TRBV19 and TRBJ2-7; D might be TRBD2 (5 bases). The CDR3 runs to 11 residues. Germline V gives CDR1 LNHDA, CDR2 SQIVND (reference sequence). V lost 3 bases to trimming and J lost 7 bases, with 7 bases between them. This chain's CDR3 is CASSIGGEQYF. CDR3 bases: TGTGCCAGTAGTATCGGAGGAGAGCAGTACTTC.

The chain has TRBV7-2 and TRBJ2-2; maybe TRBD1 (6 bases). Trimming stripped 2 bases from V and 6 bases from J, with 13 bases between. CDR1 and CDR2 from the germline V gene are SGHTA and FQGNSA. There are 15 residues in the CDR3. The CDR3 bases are TGTGCCAGCAGCTTACGTCACAGGGTGGCCGGGGAGCTGTTTTTT. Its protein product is CASSLRHRVAGELFF.

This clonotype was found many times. The CDR3 sequence: CASSFGVGGRSYNEQFF. CDR3 in DNA: TGTGCCAGCAGTTTCGGGGTCGGCGGGAGGTCCTACAATGAGCAGTTCTTC. The chain links TRBV12-3 or TRBV12-4 to TRBJ2-1; TRBD2 agrees at 8 bases. After removal of 3 bases from V and 1 base from J, the junction contained 8 bases not matched to a gene. The CDR3 runs 17 residues.

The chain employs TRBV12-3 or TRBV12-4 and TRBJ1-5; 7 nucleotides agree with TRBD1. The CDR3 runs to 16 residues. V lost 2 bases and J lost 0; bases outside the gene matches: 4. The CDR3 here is CASSLNSGGSNQPQHF. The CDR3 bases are TGTGCCAGCAGTTTAAATTCAGGGGGTAGCAATCAGCCCCAGCATTTT.

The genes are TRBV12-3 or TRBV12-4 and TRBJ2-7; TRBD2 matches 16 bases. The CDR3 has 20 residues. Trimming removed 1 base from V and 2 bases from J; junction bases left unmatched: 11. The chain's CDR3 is CASSLGPGTSGRARPYEQYF. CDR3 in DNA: TGTGCCAGCAGTTTAGGTCCCGGGACTAGCGGGAGGGCTCGACCCTACGAGCAGTACTTC.

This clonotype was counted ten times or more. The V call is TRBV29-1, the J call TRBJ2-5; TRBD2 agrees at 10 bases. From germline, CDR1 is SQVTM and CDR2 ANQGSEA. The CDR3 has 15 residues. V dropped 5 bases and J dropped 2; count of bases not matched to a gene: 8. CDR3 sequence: CSVRSSGSWQETQYF. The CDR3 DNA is TGCAGCGTTAGGTCTAGCGGGAGTTGGCAAGAGACCCAGTACTTC.

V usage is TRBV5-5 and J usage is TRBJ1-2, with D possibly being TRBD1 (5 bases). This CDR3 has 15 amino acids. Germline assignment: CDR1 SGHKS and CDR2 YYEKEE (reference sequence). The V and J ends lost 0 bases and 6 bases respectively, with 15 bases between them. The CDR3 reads CASSLVSRERNGYTF. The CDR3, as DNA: TGTGCCAGCAGCTTGGTGAGCAGGGAGCGGAATGGCTACACCTTC.

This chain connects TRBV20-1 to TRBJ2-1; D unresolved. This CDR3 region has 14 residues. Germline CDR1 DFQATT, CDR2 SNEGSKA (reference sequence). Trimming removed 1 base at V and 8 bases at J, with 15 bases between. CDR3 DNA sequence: TGCAGTGCTAGAGGCCTAGAAAGTGGCCATGAGCAGTTCTTC. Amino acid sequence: CSARGLESGHEQFF.

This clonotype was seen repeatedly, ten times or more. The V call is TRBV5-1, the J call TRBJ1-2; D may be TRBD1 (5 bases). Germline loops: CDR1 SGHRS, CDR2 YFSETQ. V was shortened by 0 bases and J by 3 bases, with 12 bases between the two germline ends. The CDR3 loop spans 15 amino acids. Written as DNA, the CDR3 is TGCGCCAGCAGCTTGGGGAGGGGACGGGACTATGGCTACACCTTC. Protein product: CASSLGRGRDYGYTF. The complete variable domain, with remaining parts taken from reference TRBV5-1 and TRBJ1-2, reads KAGVTQTPRYLIKTRGQQVTLSCSPISGHRSVSWYQQTPGQGLQFLFEYFSETQRNKGNFPGRFSGRQFSNSRSEMNVSTLELGDSALYLCASSLGRGRDYGYTFGSGTRLTVV.

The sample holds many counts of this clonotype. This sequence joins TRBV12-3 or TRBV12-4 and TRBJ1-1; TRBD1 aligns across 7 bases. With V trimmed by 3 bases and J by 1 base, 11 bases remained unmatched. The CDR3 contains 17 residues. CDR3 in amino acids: CASSFLALGTANTEAFF. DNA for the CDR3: TGTGCCAGCAGTTTCTTAGCGCTCGGGACAGCGAACACTGAAGCTTTCTTT.

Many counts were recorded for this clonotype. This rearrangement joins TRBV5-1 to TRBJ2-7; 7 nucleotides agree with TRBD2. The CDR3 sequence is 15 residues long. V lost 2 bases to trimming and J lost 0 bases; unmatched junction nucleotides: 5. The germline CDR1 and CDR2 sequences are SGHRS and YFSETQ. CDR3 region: CASSLSSGPSYEQYF. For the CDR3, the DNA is TGCGCCAGCAGCTTATCTAGCGGCCCCTCCTACGAGCAGTACTTC.

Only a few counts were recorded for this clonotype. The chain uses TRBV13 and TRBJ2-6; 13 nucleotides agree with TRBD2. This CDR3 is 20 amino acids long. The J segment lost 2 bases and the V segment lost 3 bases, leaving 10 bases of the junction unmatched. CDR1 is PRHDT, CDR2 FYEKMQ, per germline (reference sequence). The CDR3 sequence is CASSLYVRTSGRTGANVLTF. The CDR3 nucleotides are TGTGCCAGCAGCTTGTATGTGCGGACTAGCGGGAGAACTGGGGCCAACGTCCTGACTTTC. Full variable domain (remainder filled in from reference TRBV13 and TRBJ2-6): AAGVIQSPRHLIKEKRETATLKCYPIPRHDTVYWYQQGPGQDPQFLISFYEKMQSDKGSIPDRFSAQQFSDYHSELNMSSLELGDSALYFCASSLYVRTSGRTGANVLTFGAGSRLTVL.

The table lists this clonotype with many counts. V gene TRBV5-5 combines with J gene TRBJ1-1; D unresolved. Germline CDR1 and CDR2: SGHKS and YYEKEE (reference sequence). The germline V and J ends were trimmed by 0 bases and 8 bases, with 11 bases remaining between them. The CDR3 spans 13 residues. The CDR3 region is CASSLAQVPEAFF. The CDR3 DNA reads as TGTGCCAGCAGCTTGGCCCAGGTTCCCGAAGCTTTCTTT.

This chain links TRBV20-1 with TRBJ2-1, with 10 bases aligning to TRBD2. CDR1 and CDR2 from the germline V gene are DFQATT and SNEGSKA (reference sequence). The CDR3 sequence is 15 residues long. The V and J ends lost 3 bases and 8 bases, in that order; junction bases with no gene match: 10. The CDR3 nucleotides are TGCAGTGCTAGTCGCAGCGGGAGGGCCGGGGATGAGCAGTTCTTC. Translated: CSASRSGRAGDEQFF.

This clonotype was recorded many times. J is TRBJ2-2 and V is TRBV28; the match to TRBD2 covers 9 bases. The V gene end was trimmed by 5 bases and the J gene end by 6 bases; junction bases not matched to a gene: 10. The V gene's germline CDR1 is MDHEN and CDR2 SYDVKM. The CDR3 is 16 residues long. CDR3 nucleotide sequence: TGTGCCAGCAGTACACAGGGACTAGCCAAACCCGGGGAGCTGTTTTTT. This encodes CASSTQGLAKPGELFF. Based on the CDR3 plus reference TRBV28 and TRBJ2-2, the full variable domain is DVKVTQSSRYLVKRTGEKVFLECVQDMDHENMFWYRQDPGLGLRLIYFSYDVKMKEKGDIPEGYSVSREKKERFSLILESASTNQTSMYLCASSTQGLAKPGELFFGEGSRLTVL.

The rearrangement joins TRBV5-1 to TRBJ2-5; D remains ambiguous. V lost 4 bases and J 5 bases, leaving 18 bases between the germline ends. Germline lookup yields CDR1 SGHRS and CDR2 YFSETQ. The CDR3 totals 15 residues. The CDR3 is CASSPAGHESETQYF. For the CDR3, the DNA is TGCGCCAGCAGCCCAGCCGGGCATGAGTCGGAGACCCAGTACTTC.

CDR3 nucleotide sequence: TGCAGTGCTGCAACAGGGAGGTCTGGAAACACCATATATTTT. Translating it yields CSAATGRSGNTIYF. This chain uses TRBV20-1 with TRBJ1-3, with D possibly matching TRBD1 (6 bases). The germline V and J ends were trimmed by 5 bases and 1 base, with 12 bases remaining between them. Germline V gene sequence: CDR1 DFQATT, CDR2 SNEGSKA (reference sequence). CDR3 size: 14 residues.

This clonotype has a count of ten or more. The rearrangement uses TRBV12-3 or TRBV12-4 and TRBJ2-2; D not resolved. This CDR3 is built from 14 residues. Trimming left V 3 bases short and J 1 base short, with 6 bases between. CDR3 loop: CASSFAENTGELFF. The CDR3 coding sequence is TGTGCCAGCAGTTTCGCCGAGAACACCGGGGAGCTGTTTTTT.

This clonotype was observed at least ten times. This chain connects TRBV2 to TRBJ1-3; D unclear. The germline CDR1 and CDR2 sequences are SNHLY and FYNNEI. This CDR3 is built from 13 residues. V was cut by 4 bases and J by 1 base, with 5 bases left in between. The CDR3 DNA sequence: TGTGCCAGCAGTGGGGGATCTGGAAACACCATATATTTT. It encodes CASSGGSGNTIYF.

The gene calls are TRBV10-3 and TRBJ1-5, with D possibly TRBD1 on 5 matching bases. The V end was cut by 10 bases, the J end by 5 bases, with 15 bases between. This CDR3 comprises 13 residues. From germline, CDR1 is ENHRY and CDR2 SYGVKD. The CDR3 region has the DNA TGTGCCACCAATTTCAGGGAGGATCAGCCCCAGCATTTT. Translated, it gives CATNFREDQPQHF.